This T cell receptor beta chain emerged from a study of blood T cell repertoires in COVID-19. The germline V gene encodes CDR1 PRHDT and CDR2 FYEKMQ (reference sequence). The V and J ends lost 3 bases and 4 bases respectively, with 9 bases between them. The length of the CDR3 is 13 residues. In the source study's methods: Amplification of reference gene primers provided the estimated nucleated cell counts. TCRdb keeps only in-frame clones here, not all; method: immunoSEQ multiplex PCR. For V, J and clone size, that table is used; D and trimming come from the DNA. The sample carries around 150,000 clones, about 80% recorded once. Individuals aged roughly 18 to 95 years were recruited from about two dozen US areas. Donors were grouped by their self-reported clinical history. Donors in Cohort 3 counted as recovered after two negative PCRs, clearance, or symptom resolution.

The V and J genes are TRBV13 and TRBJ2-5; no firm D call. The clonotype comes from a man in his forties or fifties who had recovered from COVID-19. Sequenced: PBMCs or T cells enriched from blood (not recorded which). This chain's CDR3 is CASSLGVTETQYF. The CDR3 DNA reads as TGTGCCAGCAGCTTGGGCGTTACAGAGACCCAGTACTTC.